One T cell receptor beta chain is described in this entry. The antigen remains unidentified. V lost 1 base and J 0 bases, leaving 10 bases between the germline ends. The CDR3 is made up of 15 amino acids. Together with a sample-barcoded 5' primer, a J-beta primer mix was included in a second PCR lasting roughly 6 to 12 cycles. Each CDR3 protein gets one entry after TCRdb re-called the 5' RACE reads with MiXCR. The sample has roughly 650,000 distinct CDR3 sequences; around 32% are singletons. These data originate in a study of blood T cells in healthy people across ages. General study points: Without sorted subsets, naive and antigen-experienced compartments could not be conclusively compared.

Extracted total RNA amounted to at least 5.5 micrograms for each sample. The sample taken for sequencing was blood. The chain is built from TRBV12-3 or TRBV12-4 and TRBJ2-7; D may be TRBD1 (6 bases). The sequence came from a woman at least 80 years old in good health. CDR3 sequence reads: CASSLGTGSSYEQYF. The CDR3, as DNA: TGTGCCAGCAGTTTAGGAACAGGGAGCTCCTACGAGCAGTACTTC.